This TCR beta chain was identified during a study of cytomegalovirus exposure and HLA in healthy donors. Study-wide background: Ancestry clustering placed more than 80% of over 300 genotyped donors in the Caucasian-associated cluster. Study-wide results and caveats: On later analysis, the bulk of CMV-associated TCR beta chains appeared to be HLA-restricted. Reported performance of the classifier showed diagnosis of cytomegalovirus status with high specificity and sensitivity.

PCR primers comprised 60 Vbeta and 13 Jbeta primers. Produced via immunoSEQ multiplex PCR; TCRdb's table is partial and in-frame only. The data hold about 130,000 clones, with less than 80% observed a single time. The CDR3 sequence is 16 residues long. In germline, CDR1 is SGHTA, CDR2 FQGNSA. J lost 8 bases, V lost 0 bases, and 7 bases had no gene match. Comment on this clone: Its antigen remains unidentified.

Sequenced input: PBMCs. The V gene is TRBV7-2, the J gene TRBJ2-1, with 10 bases fitting TRBD2. The clonotype comes from a woman in her forties or fifties in good health and CMV-seronegative. For the CDR3, the DNA is TGTGCCAGCAGCTTAGCAGGCCTAGCGGGAGTGGATGAGCAGTTCTTC. Encoded protein: CASSLAGLAGVDEQFF.